The subject of this entry is one TCR beta chain. Its cognate antigen is unknown. It was with 60 Vbeta and 13 Jbeta primers that the PCR ran. The assay was immunoSEQ multiplex PCR, and TCRdb's table has in-frame clones only and misses some. In the table there are about 100,000 clones, around 81% of which are singletons. This entry belongs to a study of cytomegalovirus exposure and HLA in healthy donors. CDR3 size: 13 residues. From germline, CDR1 is SGHTA and CDR2 FQGNSA. V lost 5 bases and J lost 4, with 12 bases in between. Study results and limitations: Earlier analysis yielded a pattern in which most TCR beta V segments were productive about 90% or about 30% of the time.

V usage is TRBV7-2 and J usage is TRBJ2-7; possibly TRBD1 for D (5 bases). Sequenced sample: PBMCs. This clonotype originated in a woman in her seventies in good health and CMV-seropositive. In DNA, the CDR3 is TGTGCCAGCAGCCCCCCAGGGCTATACGAGCAGTACTTC. This translates into CASSPPGLYEQYF.